This T cell receptor beta chain was observed in a study of T-cell memory formation after mild COVID-19. This clonotype has ten or more counts. The length of the CDR3 is 15 residues. Trimming cost V 3 bases and J 7 bases, with 20 bases left between them. CDR1 is SGHRS, CDR2 YFSETQ, per germline. MiXCR was run by TCRdb on the 5' RACE reads, yielding one entry per CDR3 protein. The repertoire includes about 260,000 distinct CDR3 sequences, roughly 8.2% of them detected once, and around a fifth sits in the top ten. This receptor was taken from a man younger than 35 who had mild COVID-19 (a few samples of this study predate the infection). Cell type and time point are not known. Material: PBMCs or a T cell subset sorted from them (not recorded which). The chain joins TRBV5-1 to TRBJ2-7; D is perhaps TRBD1 or TRBD2 (5 bases each). The CDR3: CASSSEGATTGEQYF. CDR3 nucleotides: TGCGCCAGCAGCTCCGAAGGGGCCACTACGGGGGAGCAGTACTTC.